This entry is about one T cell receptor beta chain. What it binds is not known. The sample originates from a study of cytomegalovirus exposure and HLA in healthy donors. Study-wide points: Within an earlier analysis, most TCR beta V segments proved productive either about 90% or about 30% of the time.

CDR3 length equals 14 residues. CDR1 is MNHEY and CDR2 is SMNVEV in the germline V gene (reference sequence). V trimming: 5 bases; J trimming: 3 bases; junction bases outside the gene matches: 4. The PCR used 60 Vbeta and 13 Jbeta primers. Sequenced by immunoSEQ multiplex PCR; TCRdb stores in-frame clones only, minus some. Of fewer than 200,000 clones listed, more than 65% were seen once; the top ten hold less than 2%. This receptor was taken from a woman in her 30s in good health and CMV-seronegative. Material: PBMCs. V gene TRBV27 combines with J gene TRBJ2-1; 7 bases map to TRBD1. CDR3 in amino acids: CASSQTGLYNEQFF. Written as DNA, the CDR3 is TGTGCCAGCAGTCAGACAGGGCTCTACAATGAGCAGTTCTTC.